The clone carrying this TCR beta chain has a count of ten or more. A patient was excluded if there was uncontrolled infection, other autoimmune disease, pregnancy or lactation. The data are from a study of T cells in Graves' hyperthyroidism and ophthalmopathy. The V end was cut by 4 bases, the J end by 3 bases, with 16 bases between. The CDR3 spans 17 residues. Germline CDR1 is SEHNR and CDR2 is FQNEAQ (reference sequence). TCR beta CDR3 region amplification was performed from RNA transcripts. The HTBI primer set served for first-round RT-PCR of the TCR CDR3. From the multiplex PCR reads, TCRdb called clonotypes with MiXCR, one entry per CDR3 protein. In the table there are 700,000 to 850,000 distinct CDR3 sequences, around 40% of which are singletons.

The TCR originated in a woman in her thirties or forties with Graves' hyperthyroidism. The rearrangement uses TRBV7-9 and TRBJ1-6; no firm D call. Input material: blood. DNA of the CDR3: TGTGCCAGCAGCTGGGGTGACGGTCAAATCTATAATTCACCCCTCCACTTT. It specifies CASSWGDGQIYNSPLHF. Supplemented by reference TRBV7-9 and TRBJ1-6, the full variable domain reads DTGVSQNPRHKITKRGQNVTFRCDPISEHNRLYWYRQTLGQGPEFLTYFQNEAQLEKSRLLSDRFSAERPKGSFSTLEIQRTEQGDSAMYLCASSWGDGQIYNSPLHFGNGTRLTVT.